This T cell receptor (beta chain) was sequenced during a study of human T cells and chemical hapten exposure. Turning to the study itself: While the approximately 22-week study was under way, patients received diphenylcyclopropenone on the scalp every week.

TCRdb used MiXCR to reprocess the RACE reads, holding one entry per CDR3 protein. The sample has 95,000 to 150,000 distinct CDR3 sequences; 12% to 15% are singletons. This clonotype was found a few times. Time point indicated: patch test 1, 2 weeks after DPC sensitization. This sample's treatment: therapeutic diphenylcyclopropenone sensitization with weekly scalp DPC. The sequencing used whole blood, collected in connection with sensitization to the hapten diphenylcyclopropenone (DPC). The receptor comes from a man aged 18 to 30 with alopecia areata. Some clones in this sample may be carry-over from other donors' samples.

Written as DNA, the CDR3 is TGTGCCAGCAGTGGACAGGGGTCAGACACCATATATTTT. Translation: CASSGQGSDTIYF. The chain is built from TRBV12-3 or TRBV12-4 and TRBJ1-3, with 9 positions matching TRBD1. CDR3 length equals 13 residues. V dropped 5 bases and J dropped 8; count of bases not matched to a gene: 4.